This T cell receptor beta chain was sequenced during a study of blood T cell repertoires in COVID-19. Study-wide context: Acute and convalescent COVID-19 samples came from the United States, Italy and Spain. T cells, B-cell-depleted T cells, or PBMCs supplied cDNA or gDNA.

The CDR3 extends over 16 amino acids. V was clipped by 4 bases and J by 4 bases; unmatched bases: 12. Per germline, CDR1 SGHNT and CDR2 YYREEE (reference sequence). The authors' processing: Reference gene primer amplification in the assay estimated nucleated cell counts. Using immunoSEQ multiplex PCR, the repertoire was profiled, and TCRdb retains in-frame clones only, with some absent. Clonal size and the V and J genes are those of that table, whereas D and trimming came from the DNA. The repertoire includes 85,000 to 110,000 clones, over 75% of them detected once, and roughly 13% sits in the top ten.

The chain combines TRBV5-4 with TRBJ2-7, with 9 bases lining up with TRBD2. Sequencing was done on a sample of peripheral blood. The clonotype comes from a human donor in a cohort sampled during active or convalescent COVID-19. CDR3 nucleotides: TGTGCCAGCAGCCTTATTTTGAGCGGGGGGCGGTACGAGCAGTACTTC. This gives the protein CASSLILSGGRYEQYF.